This T cell receptor beta chain was captured in a study of early T cells in non-severe SARS-CoV-2 infection. The overall study: Unsorted whole blood bulk RNA was sequenced, with unpaired chains. Overall study findings and caveats: VDJdb-based matching was biased toward anti-spike CD8 responses and missed private and CD4 specificities.

Individual cDNA molecules received unique molecular identifiers during library preparation. TCRdb processed the 5' RACE reads anew with MiXCR; each CDR3 protein has one entry. Counted here are about 83,000 distinct CDR3 sequences, around 9.3% occurring once; the ten biggest clones make up 8%. Trimming pared 0 bases from V and 5 bases from J, leaving 12 bases between. This CDR3 region has 15 residues. Germline CDR1 is SGHKS and CDR2 is YYEKEE (reference sequence). On this clonotype: Its cognate antigen is unknown.

The rearrangement uses TRBV5-5 and TRBJ2-1, with D unclear. This receptor was obtained from an adult who was a healthcare worker with PCR-confirmed SARS-CoV-2 infection or an uninfected control (not recorded which). The input for sequencing was whole blood, taken at baseline. The CDR3 sequence is CASSLALTANNEQFF. The CDR3 nucleotides are TGTGCCAGCAGCTTGGCCCTAACTGCAAACAATGAGCAGTTCTTC.